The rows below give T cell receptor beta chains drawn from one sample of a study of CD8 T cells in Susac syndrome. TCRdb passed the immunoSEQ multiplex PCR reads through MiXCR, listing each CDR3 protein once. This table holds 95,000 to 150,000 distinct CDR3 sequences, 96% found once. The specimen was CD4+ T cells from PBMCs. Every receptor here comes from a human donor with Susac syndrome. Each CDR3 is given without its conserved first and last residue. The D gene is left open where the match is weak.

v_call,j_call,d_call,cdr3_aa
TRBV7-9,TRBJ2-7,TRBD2,ASSSKAGVYEQY
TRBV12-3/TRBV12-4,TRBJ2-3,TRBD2,ASSLREGQTDTQY
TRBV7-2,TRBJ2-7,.,ASSLGGTAYEQY
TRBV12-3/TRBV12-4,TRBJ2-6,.,ASKPTGRSGANVLT
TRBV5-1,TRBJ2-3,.,ASSLVPVDSTDTQY
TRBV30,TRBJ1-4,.,AWSGIWGGTNEKLF
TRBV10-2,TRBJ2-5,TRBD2,ASTRTSGAQETQY
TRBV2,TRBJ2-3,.,ASSEKRATDTQY
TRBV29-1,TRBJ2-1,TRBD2,SVSSGYNEQF
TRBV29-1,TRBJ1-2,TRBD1,STETGPSART
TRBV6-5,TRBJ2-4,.,ASSARRDFPPIQY
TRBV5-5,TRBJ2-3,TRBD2,ASSLEAGVGADTQY
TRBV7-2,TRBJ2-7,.,ASSLGSSGGSIYEQY
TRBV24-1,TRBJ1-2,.,ATSDSTGIGGYT
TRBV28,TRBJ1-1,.,ASSFAREAF
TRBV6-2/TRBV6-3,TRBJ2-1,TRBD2,ASSYSPSGYANVEQF
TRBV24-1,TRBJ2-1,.,ATSDGSLNEQF
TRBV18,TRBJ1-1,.,ASSPSPGAGNTEAF
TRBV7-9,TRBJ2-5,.,ASSQDGYQETQY
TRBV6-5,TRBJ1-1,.,ASRRTGTAEAF
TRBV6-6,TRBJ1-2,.,ASSLTDVYGYT
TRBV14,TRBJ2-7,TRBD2,ASSPLSGGSYEQY
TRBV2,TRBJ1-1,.,ASSEEAGTEAF
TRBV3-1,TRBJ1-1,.,ASSQVGGGTEAF
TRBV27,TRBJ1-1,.,ASSLEVVGTEAF
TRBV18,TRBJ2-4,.,ASSPPLGQNIQY
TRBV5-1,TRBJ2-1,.,ASSLVRGWDEQF
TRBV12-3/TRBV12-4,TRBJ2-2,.,ASSLQRTGELF
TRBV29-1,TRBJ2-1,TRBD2,SVAPMTSEPYNEQF
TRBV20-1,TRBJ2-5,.,SAIVGETQY
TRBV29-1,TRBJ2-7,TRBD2,SVVGTSGGEQY
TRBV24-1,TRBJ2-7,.,ATSDPTGIVYEQY
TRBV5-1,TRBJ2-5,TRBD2,ASSLDPLAGGQETQY
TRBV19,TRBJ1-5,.,ASSMRGSQPQH
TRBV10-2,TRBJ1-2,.,ASSYSDYGYT
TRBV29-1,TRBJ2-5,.,SVERQQETQY
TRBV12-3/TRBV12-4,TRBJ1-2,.,ASSLQDSYGYT
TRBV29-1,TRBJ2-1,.,SVGHSRNYEQF
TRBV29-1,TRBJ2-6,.,SVEGVGAGANVLT
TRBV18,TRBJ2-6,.,ASSPQNSGANVLT
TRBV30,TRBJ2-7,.,AWSGNSASEQY
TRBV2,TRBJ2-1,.,ASSEGDFHDEQF
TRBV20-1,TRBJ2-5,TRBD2,SVLPLAGGVTQY
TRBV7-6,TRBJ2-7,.,ASSLGPGDEQY
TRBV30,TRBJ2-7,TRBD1,AYQTGGSYEQY
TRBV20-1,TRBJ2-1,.,SALLKSYNEQF
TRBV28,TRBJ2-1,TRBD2,ASSSPRAGVYNEQF
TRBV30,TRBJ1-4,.,AWRSGAYEKLF
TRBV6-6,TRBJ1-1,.,ATSLGRNTEAF
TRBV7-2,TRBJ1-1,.,ASSLIERVNTEAF
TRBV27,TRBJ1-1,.,ASIILKRTAEVTEAF
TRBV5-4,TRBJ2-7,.,ASSQDSGAYYEQY
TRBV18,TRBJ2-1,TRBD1,ASSLDRASSYNEQF
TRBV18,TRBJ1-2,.,ASSPSMGGDGYT
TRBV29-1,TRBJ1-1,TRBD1,SVARQGGGTEAF